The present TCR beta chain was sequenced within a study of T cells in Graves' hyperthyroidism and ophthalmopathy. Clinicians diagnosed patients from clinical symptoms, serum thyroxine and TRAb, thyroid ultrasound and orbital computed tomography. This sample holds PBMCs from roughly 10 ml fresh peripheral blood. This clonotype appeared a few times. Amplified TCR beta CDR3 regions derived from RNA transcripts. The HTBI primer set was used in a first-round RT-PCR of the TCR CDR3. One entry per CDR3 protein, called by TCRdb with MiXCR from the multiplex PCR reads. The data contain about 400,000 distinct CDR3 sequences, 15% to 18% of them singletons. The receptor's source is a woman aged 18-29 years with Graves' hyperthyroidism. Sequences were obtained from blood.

The CDR3 spells CASTPSTGATNEKLFF. Here the CDR3 DNA reads TGTGCCAGCACTCCATCTACAGGCGCAACTAATGAAAAACTGTTTTTT. The genes are TRBV6-1 and TRBJ1-4, with D tentatively TRBD1 (5 bases). CDR1 is MNHNS and CDR2 is SASEGT in the germline V gene. V was clipped by 7 bases and J by 0 bases, with 15 bases between them. This CDR3 comprises 16 residues.